The 26 T cell receptor beta chains below come from one sample, sequenced in a study of blood T cell repertoires in COVID-19. Sequencing used immunoSEQ multiplex PCR; TCRdb keeps in-frame clones, though not all of them. The sample comprises about 120,000 clones, roughly 88% of which are singletons, and less than 8% rests with the top ten. Sample: peripheral blood. Receptor source: a man between 50 and 59 years old with acute or convalescent COVID-19.

This chain uses TRBV5-1 with TRBJ2-1; TRBD2 is a possible D gene (5 bases). Trimming cost V 4 bases and J 3 bases, with 14 bases left between them. Germline assignment: CDR1 SGHRS and CDR2 YFSETQ. The CDR3 has 15 residues. Here the CDR3 DNA reads TGCGCCAGCAGCCCTGCAAGCGGTCTCTACAATGAGCAGTTCTTC. Its translation: CASSPASGLYNEQFF.

This clone came up a few times. The rearrangement joins TRBV5-4 to TRBJ2-1, with D tentatively TRBD2 (5 bases). The CDR3 is made up of 15 amino acids. Germline V CDR1 and CDR2: SGHNT, YYREEE (reference sequence). V was cut by 2 bases and J by 9 bases, with 18 bases left in between. CDR3 DNA sequence: TGTGCCAGCAGCTTAGTCGGACTGGACGGCGGTGAGCAGTTCTTC. Translated: CASSLVGLDGGEQFF.

The chain employs TRBV15 and TRBJ2-7, with 9 bases identical to TRBD1. Unmatched junction bases numbered 2, after V lost 3 bases and J lost 2 bases. Per the germline V gene, CDR1 is LNHNV and CDR2 is YYDKDF (reference sequence). The CDR3 totals 14 residues. The CDR3 region is CATSRGQGTYEQYF. CDR3 DNA: TGTGCCACCAGCAGGGGACAGGGAACCTACGAGCAGTACTTC.

The chain combines TRBV3-1 (or the pseudogene TRBV3-2) with TRBJ2-2; 7 bases agree with TRBD2. The CDR3 sequence is 18 residues long. The germline V gene has CDR1 LGHDT and CDR2 YNNKEL (reference sequence). The V gene end was trimmed by 6 bases and the J gene end by 4 bases; junction bases not matched to a gene: 17. DNA for the CDR3: TGTGCCAGCAGGCCGGAAGGCGGGTTTCTAGCGGCCACCGGGGAGCTGTTTTTT. Protein sequence: CASRPEGGFLAATGELFF.

J is TRBJ1-1 and V is TRBV11-2; no firm D call. Germline CDR1 is SGHAT and CDR2 is FQNNGV. The CDR3 consists of 16 residues. V was trimmed by 4 bases and J by 3 bases, leaving 18 bases between them. CDR3 amino acids: CASSSFGYQTDTEAFF. CDR3 bases: TGTGCCAGCAGCTCCTTCGGGTACCAGACGGACACTGAAGCTTTCTTT.

This sequence joins TRBV6-5 and TRBJ1-6; 8 positions agree with TRBD1. Germline V CDR1 and CDR2: MNHEY, SVGAGI. The CDR3 has 15 amino acids. V was pared by 7 bases and J by 7 bases, with 9 bases of the junction left unmatched. CDR3 sequence: CASTPSGQGNSPLHF. Here the CDR3 DNA reads TGTGCCAGCACCCCCAGCGGACAGGGAAATTCACCCCTCCACTTT.

The chain joins TRBV3-1 (or the pseudogene TRBV3-2) to TRBJ2-7; D possibly corresponds to TRBD2 (6 bases). Germline V CDR1 and CDR2: LGHDT, YNNKEL (reference sequence). The CDR3 length is 14 residues. Trimming took 4 bases from V and 3 from J, leaving 13 bases between them. The CDR3 DNA follows: TGTGCCAGCAGCCTTAGCGGAGTTTACTACGAGCAGTACTTC. This sequence encodes CASSLSGVYYEQYF.

This rearrangement joins TRBV12-3 or TRBV12-4 to TRBJ1-4; D not resolved. This CDR3 has 13 amino acids. Trimming pared 6 bases from V and 10 bases from J, leaving 15 bases between. This CDR3 is CASSYGSPAKLFF. The CDR3 DNA is TGTGCCAGCAGCTACGGTTCACCTGCAAAACTGTTTTTT.

The chain has TRBV5-5 and TRBJ1-1, with D possibly TRBD1 on 5 matching bases. CDR1 is SGHKS, CDR2 YYEKEE, per germline (reference sequence). V was cut by 4 bases and J by 0 bases, with 16 bases left in between. This CDR3 region has 16 residues. Written as DNA, the CDR3 is TGTGCCAGCAGCCGTACAGATGGACAATTGAACACTGAAGCTTTCTTT. Its protein is CASSRTDGQLNTEAFF. The complete variable domain, with remaining parts taken from reference TRBV5-5 and TRBJ1-1, reads DAGVTQSPTHLIKTRGQQVTLRCSPISGHKSVSWYQQVLGQGPQFIFQYYEKEERGRGNFPDRFSARQFPNYSSELNVNALLLGDSALYLCASSRTDGQLNTEAFFGQGTRLTVV.

The CDR3, as DNA: TGTGCCAGCATCTCTACAGGGCGCACAGATACGCAGTATTTT. It translates to CASISTGRTDTQYF. V is TRBV7-2 and J is TRBJ2-3; D is perhaps TRBD1 (6 bases). The CDR3 is made up of 14 amino acids. V was clipped by 7 bases and J by 1 base, with 12 bases between them. Germline V CDR1 and CDR2: SGHTA, FQGNSA.

The chain links TRBV5-1 to TRBJ2-3; the D gene is possibly TRBD2 (6 bases). This CDR3 contains 16 residues. CDR1 and CDR2 (germline): SGHRS, YFSETQ. V lost 7 bases and J lost 1, with 19 bases in between. The CDR3 DNA reads as TGCGCCAGCCAGATGGCGGGAAGAGGTCGCACAGATACGCAGTATTTT. Its translation is CASQMAGRGRTDTQYF.

The gene calls are TRBV7-9 and TRBJ2-7, with D uncertain. Germline lookup yields CDR1 SEHNR and CDR2 FQNEAQ (reference sequence). V was clipped by 1 base and J by 5 bases, with 9 bases between them. This CDR3 spans 13 amino acids. The CDR3 nucleotides are TGTGCCAGCAGCTTAGGGTCCAGCGACGAGCAGTACTTC. This codes for CASSLGSSDEQYF.

With regard to this clone: The sample carries other DNA sequences with the same CDR3. The V and J genes are TRBV29-1 and TRBJ2-3, with D maybe TRBD2 (6 bases). Germline assignment: CDR1 SQVTM and CDR2 ANQGSEA. Trimming cost V 4 bases and J 4 bases, with 6 bases left between them. The CDR3 is 11 residues long. The CDR3 loop reads CSVGGADTQYF. Here the CDR3 DNA reads TGCAGCGTTGGGGGGGCAGATACGCAGTATTTT.

Turning to this clone: Additional DNA sequences in this sample encode the identical CDR3. This chain links TRBV19 with TRBJ1-6, with D tentatively TRBD1 (5 bases). The ends were cut back, 2 bases at V and 4 bases at J, with 6 bases in the middle. There are 14 residues in the CDR3. Germline loops: CDR1 LNHDA, CDR2 SQIVND (reference sequence). CDR3 coding DNA: TGTGCCAGTAGTATAAGGGGTTATAATTCACCCCTCCACTTT. Residues: CASSIRGYNSPLHF.

This rearrangement joins TRBV7-2 to TRBJ1-5; 9 bases fit TRBD1. The CDR3 length is 15 residues. V was pared by 5 bases and J by 7 bases, with 9 bases of the junction left unmatched. CDR1 and CDR2 (germline): SGHTA, FQGNSA. CDR3: CASSTGGAYGQPQHF. The DNA for the CDR3 is TGTGCCAGCAGCACAGGGGGCGCATATGGACAGCCCCAGCATTTT.

The gene calls are TRBV21-1 and TRBJ2-3; the tabulated D call, TRBD1, remains unverified against the DNA. TRBV21-1 represents a pseudogene. There are 15 residues in the CDR3. CDR3 sequence: CASITRDTSTDTQYF. Written as DNA, the CDR3 is TGTGCCAGCATCACCCGGGACACCAGCACAGATACGCAGTATTTT.

The V and J genes are TRBV7-9 and TRBJ2-3; possibly TRBD1 for D (6 bases). Germline V gives CDR1 SEHNR, CDR2 FQNEAQ (reference sequence). V lost 5 bases and J 2 bases, leaving 11 bases between the germline ends. The CDR3 extends over 14 amino acids. The CDR3 bases are TGTGCCAGCAGCCAAGAGGGGGACACAGATACGCAGTATTTT. It specifies CASSQEGDTDTQYF.

The V gene is TRBV30, the J gene TRBJ1-4; 8 bases fit TRBD1. This CDR3 has 13 residues. Germline V CDR1 and CDR2: GTSNPN, SVGIG (reference sequence). V lost 5 bases to trimming and J lost 7 bases; unmatched junction nucleotides: 6. The chain's CDR3 is CAWEDRAGEKLFF. The CDR3 coding sequence is TGTGCCTGGGAGGACAGGGCGGGTGAAAAACTGTTTTTT.

In regard to this clone: Other DNA sequences in the same sample also yield this CDR3. The chain uses TRBV7-8 and TRBJ2-1, with 7 bases fitting TRBD2. The CDR3 is made up of 15 amino acids. The trim removed 1 base at V and 2 bases at J, leaving 2 bases unmatched. Germline V lookup: CDR1 SGHVS, CDR2 FQNEAQ. CDR3 nucleotides: TGTGCCAGCAGCTTAGGTCTAGCGGCCTACAATGAGCAGTTCTTC. This encodes CASSLGLAAYNEQFF.

This chain uses TRBV28 with TRBJ1-4; 7 nucleotides align to TRBD1. The V gene's germline CDR1 is MDHEN and CDR2 SYDVKM. The junction had 2 bases not matched to a gene; V was cut back by 2 bases and J by 5 bases. This CDR3 contains 14 residues. CDR3 sequence reads: CASSLEGQNEKLFF. The CDR3 nucleotides read TGTGCCAGCAGTTTAGAGGGACAGAATGAAAAACTGTTTTTT.

This sequence joins TRBV7-2 and TRBJ2-7; a possible D gene is TRBD2 (5 bases). The V and J ends lost 5 bases and 4 bases respectively, with 21 bases between them. Germline V gives CDR1 SGHTA, CDR2 FQGNSA. The CDR3 runs to 16 residues. CDR3 DNA: TGTGCCAGCAGCCCCACGAGGCTAGCTGTGTCTTACGAGCAGTACTTC. Protein product: CASSPTRLAVSYEQYF.

The rearrangement uses TRBV5-1 and TRBJ2-1, with D perhaps TRBD1 or TRBD2 (6 bases each). The germline V gene encodes CDR1 SGHRS and CDR2 YFSETQ. The V and J ends lost 4 bases and 4 bases respectively, with 21 bases between them. The CDR3 is 17 residues long. This CDR3 reads CASSLGAGRGLYNEQFF. The CDR3 DNA follows: TGCGCCAGCAGCCTGGGGGCGGGACGGGGCCTATACAATGAGCAGTTCTTC.

The V call is TRBV19, the J call TRBJ1-5; the D is unclear. The CDR3 extends over 15 amino acids. CDR1 and CDR2 from the germline V gene are LNHDA and SQIVND (reference sequence). Trimming took 3 bases from V and 0 from J, leaving 9 bases between them. As DNA, the CDR3 is TGTGCCAGTAGTATTAGTTATAATAGCAATCAGCCCCAGCATTTT. Its translation: CASSISYNSNQPQHF.

V gene TRBV7-9 combines with J gene TRBJ2-7; 9 bases agree with TRBD1. The germline gives CDR1 SEHNR, CDR2 FQNEAQ (reference sequence). This CDR3 contains 12 residues. Trimming took 4 bases from V and 6 from J; bases not matched to a gene: 1. The CDR3 reads CASSSGQGEQYF. The CDR3 bases are TGTGCCAGCAGCTCGGGACAGGGCGAGCAGTACTTC.

V usage is TRBV6-5 and J usage is TRBJ2-3; TRBD1 matches at 10 bases. The CDR3 is 14 residues long. CDR1 and CDR2 (germline): MNHEY, SVGAGI. Trimming removed 5 bases from V and 6 bases from J; junction bases left unmatched: 5. In DNA, the CDR3 is TGTGCCAGCAGTCCGGGACAGGGGTTCGATACGCAGTATTTT. It is translated as CASSPGQGFDTQYF.

This chain connects TRBV5-1 to TRBJ2-7; 9 nucleotides agree with TRBD2. V trimming: 4 bases; J trimming: 1 base; junction bases outside the gene matches: 9. This CDR3 contains 16 residues. The germline V gene encodes CDR1 SGHRS and CDR2 YFSETQ. CDR3 nucleotide sequence: TGCGCCAGCAGCCCGGGTTGGCTAGCGGGGTCCTACGAGCAGTACTTC. Translated: CASSPGWLAGSYEQYF.